A single sample is the source of the 23 T cell receptor beta chains below, sequenced in a study of CD8+CD57+ T cells in acquired aplastic anemia. Genomic DNA acted as the template from which TCR beta VDJ combination and CDR3 sequence profiling were carried out. TCRdb reprocessed the reads via MiXCR and lists one record per CDR3 protein. Seen here are 250,000 to 300,000 distinct CDR3 sequences, approximately 58% observed once, and the top ten hold under 1.5%. Whoever was chosen for sequencing had shown CD8+CD57+ cell expansion by flow cytometry. Material: sorted CD4+, CD8+, or CD8+CD57+ T cells (not recorded which) from PBMCs. These receptors all come from a human donor with aplastic anemia.

To note about this clonotype: An end of the junction differs from the germline gene, which may be a read error. The chain employs TRBV20-1 and TRBJ1-5; D call uncertain. Germline CDR1 reads DFQATT; CDR2 reads SNEGSKA (reference sequence). The CDR3 has 12 residues. Here the CDR3 reads CGARRLNQPQHF. CDR3 coding DNA: TGCGGTGCACGGCGTCTGAATCAGCCCCAGCATTTT.

The chain carries TRBV5-1 and TRBJ1-2, with TRBD1 matching 9 bases. The V gene's germline CDR1 is SGHRS and CDR2 YFSETQ. V gave up 4 bases and J gave up 4 bases; unmatched junction bases: 8. CDR3 length: 15 residues. The CDR3 DNA is TGCGCCAGCAGCACAGGGACAGGGCCCTCCTATGGCTACACCTTC. Its protein product is CASSTGTGPSYGYTF. The whole variable domain, remainder taken from reference TRBV5-1 and TRBJ1-2, is KAGVTQTPRYLIKTRGQQVTLSCSPISGHRSVSWYQQTPGQGLQFLFEYFSETQRNKGNFPGRFSGRQFSNSRSEMNVSTLELGDSALYLCASSTGTGPSYGYTFGSGTRLTVV.

The chain is built from TRBV15 and TRBJ2-2; TRBD1 aligns across 7 bases. Germline V gives CDR1 LNHNV, CDR2 YYDKDF (reference sequence). This CDR3 has 14 residues. V lost 5 bases to trimming and J lost 5 bases; unmatched junction nucleotides: 5. This CDR3 reads CATSGTEGTGELFF. The CDR3, as DNA: TGTGCCACCAGCGGGACAGAGGGGACCGGGGAGCTGTTTTTT.

The V call is TRBV24-1, the J call TRBJ2-3; TRBD1 or TRBD2 may be the D gene (5 bases each). The CDR3 extends over 14 amino acids. The germline CDR1 and CDR2 sequences are KGHDR and SFDVKD. V was trimmed by 3 bases and J by 7 bases, leaving 13 bases between them. CDR3 DNA sequence: TGTGCCACCAGTGATATGGGACCCGGGTATACGCAGTATTTT. As protein: CATSDMGPGYTQYF.

Note on this clonotype: The germline gene is not matched at one end of the junction; a read error may be the cause. J is TRBJ1-2 and V is TRBV29-1; TRBD1 might be the D (6 bases). The CDR3 runs to 16 residues. The germline V gene has CDR1 SQVTM and CDR2 ANQGSEA. In nucleotides, the CDR3 is TGCAGCGTTGAAGATCAGGGCGGAGGGGGACACTATGACTACACCTTC. As protein: CSVEDQGGGGHYDYTF.

This chain connects TRBV7-2 to TRBJ2-3; 9 positions match TRBD2. CDR3 length: 16 amino acids. V was pared by 1 base and J by 3 bases, with 5 bases of the junction left unmatched. Germline V gene data show CDR1 as SGHTA and CDR2 as FQGNSA. The CDR3 DNA reads TGTGCCAGCAGCTTAGGAGGCGGGGGGGGTACAGATACGCAGTATTTT. It codes for CASSLGGGGGTDTQYF.

The V gene is TRBV7-2, the J gene TRBJ1-2; 9 bases agree with TRBD1. This CDR3 is built from 15 residues. With 6 bases clipped from V and 2 bases from J, the junction kept 7 bases outside the gene matches. Germline-derived CDR1 and CDR2 are SGHTA and FQGNSA. CDR3 DNA: TGTGCCAGCAGTGACAGGGGGGGGGTAAACTATGGCTACACCTTC. This encodes CASSDRGGVNYGYTF.

CDR3 amino acids: CASSRTSPNEQFF. The CDR3 bases are TGTGCCAGCAGTCGGACTAGCCCCAATGAGCAGTTCTTC. This chain joins TRBV6-5 and TRBJ2-1; 8 bases agree with TRBD2. Germline lookup yields CDR1 MNHEY and CDR2 SVGAGI. Losses at the gene ends were 5 bases for V and 6 bases for J; bases not matched to a gene: 3. CDR3 length equals 13 residues.

The rearrangement joins TRBV24-1 to TRBJ1-2; 9 bases line up with TRBD1. CDR1 is KGHDR and CDR2 is SFDVKD in the germline V gene. There are 15 residues in the CDR3. The J segment lost 8 bases and the V segment lost 2 bases, leaving 8 bases of the junction unmatched. CDR3 DNA sequence: TGTGCCACCAGTGATTCGACAGGGGGAGTGGAGGGCTACACCTTC. Its translation: CATSDSTGGVEGYTF.

In its sample, this clonotype was seen many times. J is TRBJ2-7 and V is TRBV18; D is tentatively TRBD1 or TRBD2 (6 bases each). CDR1 and CDR2 (germline): KGHSH, LQKENI. Trimming removed 0 bases at V and 5 bases at J, with 14 bases between. The CDR3 extends over 15 amino acids. For the CDR3, the DNA is TGTGCCAGCTCACCACCCTCAGGGGACTTGAACGAGCAGTACTTC. This encodes CASSPPSGDLNEQYF.

This clonotype has only one observation. Sequence at one end of the junction differs from germline and may be a read error. The V and J genes are TRBV5-1 and TRBJ1-2; D is perhaps TRBD1 (5 bases). The CDR3 covers 15 residues. Germline values: CDR1 SGHRS, CDR2 YFSETQ. The CDR3 DNA reads as TGTGCCAGCAGCTTAGTACGGGGGGAACACTATGGCTACACCTTC. Protein sequence: CASSLVRGEHYGYTF.

This clonotype was seen only once. The chain joins TRBV5-1 to TRBJ2-3; 7 bases line up with TRBD2. The V gene's germline CDR1 is SGHRS and CDR2 YFSETQ. Unmatched junction bases numbered 8, after V lost 4 bases and J lost 0 bases. The CDR3 spans 16 residues. CDR3 protein: CASSRQSGDSTDTQYF. For the CDR3, the DNA is TGCGCCAGCAGCCGACAGAGCGGGGATAGCACAGATACGCAGTATTTT.

CDR3 nucleotide sequence: TGCAGTGCTACCCCGGGACAGGGGGCCCGCACAGATACGCAGTATTTT. As protein: CSATPGQGARTDTQYF. V is TRBV20-1 and J is TRBJ2-3, with 12 positions matching TRBD1. With V trimmed by 4 bases and J by 1 base, 6 bases remained unmatched. This CDR3 is 16 amino acids long. The germline V gene has CDR1 DFQATT and CDR2 SNEGSKA (reference sequence).

This chain links TRBV20-1 with TRBJ2-3; TRBD2 aligns across 11 bases. The V and J ends lost 6 bases and 1 base, in that order; junction bases with no gene match: 6. Germline V gene sequence: CDR1 DFQATT, CDR2 SNEGSKA (reference sequence). The length of the CDR3 is 15 residues. CDR3 sequence: CSASPTSGGTDTQYF. In DNA form, the CDR3 reads TGCAGTGCAAGTCCGACTAGCGGGGGCACAGATACGCAGTATTTT.

The J gene is TRBJ1-2, the V gene TRBV2; 10 bases are shared with TRBD1. Germline values: CDR1 SNHLY, CDR2 FYNNEI. The CDR3 covers 15 residues. J was trimmed by 0 bases and V by 6 bases; bases with no gene match: 4. The CDR3 DNA follows: TGTGCCAGCAGGGGACAGGGGACGACTAACTATGGCTACACCTTC. It yields the protein CASRGQGTTNYGYTF. Using reference TRBV2 and TRBJ1-2 for the parts outside the CDR3, the full variable domain is EPEVTQTPSHQVTQMGQEVILRCVPISNHLYFYWYRQILGQKVEFLVSFYNNEISEKSEIFDDQFSVERPDGSNFTLKIRSTKLEDSAMYFCASRGQGTTNYGYTFGSGTRLTVV.

The chain's CDR3 is CASSPPGGNFYEQYF. As DNA, the CDR3 is TGTGCCAGCAGCCCACCCGGCGGCAATTTCTACGAGCAGTACTTC. The chain employs TRBV7-2 and TRBJ2-7; D is undetermined. Germline V gene sequence: CDR1 SGHTA, CDR2 FQGNSA. This CDR3 comprises 15 residues. The V end lost 5 bases, the J end lost 3 bases, and 17 bases lay between the germline ends.

V gene TRBV5-1 combines with J gene TRBJ2-3; D is unclear. Germline loops: CDR1 SGHRS, CDR2 YFSETQ. Between the trimmed V and J ends, which lost 0 bases and 9 bases, there was a span of 8 bases. This CDR3 comprises 12 residues. The CDR3 DNA follows: TGCGCCAGCAGCTTGGACGGTTCGACGCAGTATTTT. Amino acids: CASSLDGSTQYF.

CDR3 DNA sequence: TGTGCCAGCAGGAATCAGGGAGTGTGGTACGAGCAGTACTTC. It translates to CASRNQGVWYEQYF. V usage is TRBV12-3 or TRBV12-4 and J usage is TRBJ2-7; D is tentatively TRBD1 or TRBD2 (5 bases each). V was cut by 6 bases and J by 4 bases, with 16 bases left in between. The CDR3 is made up of 14 amino acids.

The CDR3 loop is CSASPLGTGELFF. CDR3 nucleotides: TGCAGTGCTAGCCCCCTTGGGACCGGGGAGCTGTTTTTT. This chain connects TRBV20-1 to TRBJ2-2; no reliable D call. Germline V gives CDR1 DFQATT, CDR2 SNEGSKA (reference sequence). V lost 3 bases and J lost 5, with 10 bases in between. The CDR3 consists of 13 residues.

This clonotype was picked up many times. V usage is TRBV5-1 and J usage is TRBJ2-7; 9 bases agree with TRBD1. Trimming took 2 bases from V and 0 from J; bases not matched to a gene: 3. The germline gives CDR1 SGHRS, CDR2 YFSETQ. The CDR3 contains 15 residues. This chain's CDR3 is CASSLQGAGSYEQYF. CDR3 nucleotide sequence: TGCGCCAGCAGCTTACAGGGGGCTGGCTCCTACGAGCAGTACTTC.

This clonotype was seen many times. This chain uses TRBV9 with TRBJ2-3, with D tentatively TRBD2 (5 bases). Germline V CDR1 and CDR2: SGDLS, YYNGEE. This CDR3 has 15 amino acids. The V and J ends lost 0 bases and 5 bases respectively, with 13 bases between them. CDR3 loop: CASSVVSDGGDTQYF. CDR3 sequence (DNA): TGTGCCAGCAGCGTAGTTAGCGATGGAGGAGATACGCAGTATTTT.

V gene TRBV7-6 combines with J gene TRBJ1-2, with 9 nucleotides matching TRBD1. The J segment lost 8 bases and the V segment lost 4 bases, leaving 5 bases of the junction unmatched. The CDR3 loop spans 13 amino acids. CDR1 SGHVS and CDR2 FNYEAQ come from the germline V gene. The CDR3 coding sequence is TGTGCCAGCAGCTCGACAGGGGGGGTAGGCTACACCTTC. It encodes CASSSTGGVGYTF.

The V gene is TRBV12-3 or TRBV12-4, the J gene TRBJ1-5; TRBD1 matches 8 bases. There are 17 residues in the CDR3. The ends lost 6 bases at V and 1 base at J; junction bases unmatched: 11. CDR3 protein: CASSRTGKGSSNQPQHF. DNA for the CDR3: TGTGCCAGCAGCCGGACAGGGAAAGGTTCAAGCAATCAGCCCCAGCATTTT.